The T cell receptor (beta chain) under discussion was sequenced for a study of blood T cell repertoires in COVID-19 (dated by TCRdb to the early 2020s). Looking at the study overall: Samples covering the acute and convalescent phases of COVID-19 were provided by collaborators in the United States, Italy and Spain. The prospective study material was composed of cDNA or gDNA derived from T cells, B-cell-depleted T cells, or PBMCs. HLA class I and class II types, where available, came from metadata supplied by the sample provider rather than from assay-based typing. The repertoires were released in a freely available public database meant as a resource for research on the immune response to SARS-CoV-2. Deeply sampled blood TCRbeta repertoires from subjects exposed to, actively infected with, or recovered from COVID-19 were included in the dataset. The samples were drawn from the first 160 participants of the ongoing ImmuneRACE study and from over 950 subjects provided by 6 global collaborators. The sample metadata nearly always contained a de-identified subject ID, COVID-19 status, age in years and sex.

General findings and caveats noted by the study authors: How much clinical and demographic metadata was included differed by source and by participant, and the metadata was provided uncurated.

At one collaborating source in Seattle, patients were enrolled during active infection and were followed longitudinally through the course of disease. Each collaborating institution followed its own protocols to collect whole blood in K2EDTA tubes. For TCRbeta analysis, collaborators shipped samples as frozen whole blood, isolated PBMCs, or DNA extracted from either of those sample types. CDR1 and CDR2 (MRHNA, SNTAGT) derive from the germline V gene. The trim is 2 bases for V and 6 bases for J, with a gap of 25 bases between the germline ends. The CDR3 runs 18 amino acids, cysteine and phenylalanine included. CDR3 DNA only is kept here, 54 bases in frame from base 1. A word on this clone: Which antigen it targets is not known. No much larger clone exists at a distance of one base, and base qualities are not known.

The immunoSEQ Assay, a bias-controlled multiplex PCR, was used to amplify TCRbeta CDR3 regions from genomic DNA. Processing in the source paper ran as follows. The number of nucleated cells in each sample was estimated from the amplification of reference gene primers within the assay. To quantify the absolute abundance of each unique TCRbeta CDR3 rearrangement, sequence reads were collapsed and filtered. For each sample, productive Simpson clonality was calculated as the square root of Simpson's diversity index over productive rearrangements. TCRdb retrieved this table from immuneACCESS and kept in-frame rearrangements only. Not all clones are present; in checked studies, unresolved V genes account for under half, and no reason is known for the remainder. V and J calls and clone size follow that table, whereas D and trimming were derived from the DNA. This sample lists about 500,000 clones; roughly nine tenths were detected once. Clones ranked in the top ten supply 7.5% to 9.5% of the sample.

The V and J genes are TRBV6-4 and TRBJ1-1; a tentative D call is TRBD1 (6 bases match). This clonotype was sampled from a woman between 45 and 65 years old with COVID-19, enrolled during active disease. Sequencing input: peripheral blood. The DNA sequence reads TGTGCCAGCAGTGACCAACGACAGGAAACTATTCATAGGGCTGAAGCTTTCTTT. Its product reads: CASSDQRQETIHRAEAFF.